This record covers a single TCR beta chain. V was cut by 4 bases and J by 5 bases, with 13 bases left in between. The CDR3 is 14 amino acids. Germline CDR1 MDHEN, CDR2 SYDVKM. In the study's own analysis: Researchers report that nucleated cell counts were estimated from reference gene primer amplification. Here immunoSEQ multiplex PCR was the method, and the copy in TCRdb shows in-frame clones only, minus some. The DNA gave D and trimming, while V, J and clone size come from that table. The data contain 81,000 or so clones, about 91% of them singletons. The source of the sample is a study of blood T cell repertoires in COVID-19. In the study overall: Samples came from the United States, Italy and Spain, spanning acute and convalescent COVID-19. PBMCs, B-cell-depleted T cells, or T cells were the source of the cDNA or gDNA that made up the material.

The rearrangement links TRBV28 to TRBJ2-3; tentatively, D is TRBD1 (6 bases). The sample consisted of peripheral blood. The source of this sequence is a man in his 70s with active or convalescent COVID-19. CDR3 coding DNA: TGTGCCAGCAGTTCGCCAGGGGATAGAGATACGCAGTATTTT. This sequence encodes CASSSPGDRDTQYF.